Shown below are 8 T cell receptor beta chains from a single sample sequenced in a study of technical replicates of blood from four donors. Produced via immunoSEQ multiplex PCR; TCRdb's table is partial and in-frame only. The sample includes tens of thousands of clones, approximately 97% of them seen just once. Material: T cells isolated from PBMCs. The receptors were sampled from a human donor in good health.

The chain recombines TRBV5-1 with TRBJ1-2; 7 bases match TRBD1. V lost 0 bases and J lost 5; bases outside the gene matches: 4. Germline CDR1 SGHRS, CDR2 YFSETQ. The CDR3 length is 14 residues. The CDR3 nucleotides read TGCGCCAGCAGCTTGGAGGGACAGAGTTATGGCTACACCTTC. Translated: CASSLEGQSYGYTF.

This chain's CDR3 is CASSVDSHYEQYF. The CDR3 nucleotides are TGTGCCAGCAGCGTTGACAGTCACTACGAGCAGTACTTC. The gene calls are TRBV5-4 and TRBJ2-7, with D tentatively TRBD1 (5 bases). This CDR3 spans 13 amino acids. V was pared by 4 bases and J by 3 bases, with 11 bases between. CDR1 and CDR2 (germline): SGHNT, YYREEE (reference sequence). Full variable domain (outside the CDR3, taken from reference TRBV5-4 and TRBJ2-7): ETGVTQSPTHLIKTRGQQVTLRCSSQSGHNTVSWYQQALGQGPQFIFQYYREEENGRGNFPPRFSGLQFPNYSSELNVNALELDDSALYLCASSVDSHYEQYFGPGTRLTVT.

This sequence joins TRBV2 and TRBJ1-1; TRBD1 might be the D (5 bases). The length of the CDR3 is 14 residues. The V end lost 4 bases, the J end lost 6 bases, and 15 bases lay between the germline ends. Per germline, CDR1 SNHLY and CDR2 FYNNEI. Here the CDR3 DNA reads TGTGCCAGCAGTGTTCAGTCAGGGTTTCCTGAAGCTTTCTTT. Translated, it gives CASSVQSGFPEAFF.

This chain links TRBV25-1 with TRBJ1-1; 11 nucleotides align to TRBD1. Germline CDR1 is MGHDK and CDR2 is SYGVNS. The CDR3 runs to 13 residues. Trimming removed 6 bases from V and 9 bases from J; junction bases left unmatched: 6. CDR3 sequence (DNA): TGTGCCAGCAGGGATGGGACAGGGGGAAAAGCTTTCTTT. This gives the protein CASRDGTGGKAFF. The entire variable domain, with the rest obtained from reference TRBV25-1 and TRBJ1-1, is as follows: EADIYQTPRYLVIGTGKKITLECSQTMGHDKMYWYQQDPGMELHLIHYSYGVNSTEKGDLSSESTVSRIRTEHFPLTLESARPSHTSQYLCASRDGTGGKAFFGQGTRLTVV.

This chain links TRBV4-1 with TRBJ2-1, with D maybe TRBD2 (5 bases). The CDR3 is 16 amino acids. Trimming removed 0 bases at V and 3 bases at J, with 12 bases between. The V gene's germline CDR1 is MGHRA and CDR2 YSYEKL. The CDR3 region is CASSQEGLAFYNEQFF. The DNA for the CDR3 is TGCGCCAGCAGCCAAGAAGGGCTAGCATTCTACAATGAGCAGTTCTTC.

The CDR3 spells CASSQPGNTRYF. The CDR3 nucleotides read TGTGCCAGCAGCCAGCCGGGTAACACGCGGTACTTC. The chain joins TRBV7-2 to TRBJ2-7; D gene ambiguous. Trimming pared 5 bases from V and 12 bases from J, leaving 17 bases between. This CDR3 spans 12 amino acids. CDR1 SGHTA and CDR2 FQGNSA come from the germline V gene.

The chain joins TRBV30 to TRBJ2-7; 10 nucleotides align to TRBD1. V lost 2 bases, J lost 5 bases, and 6 bases stayed unmatched. The CDR3 has 14 residues. Per the germline V gene, CDR1 is GTSNPN and CDR2 is SVGIG (reference sequence). CDR3 region: CAWSSTGGTHEQYF. In DNA, the CDR3 is TGTGCCTGGAGTTCGACAGGGGGCACCCACGAGCAGTACTTC.

The CDR3 bases are TGCAGGGTCCCACAGGGAACCATTCAGTACTTC. The encoded protein is CRVPQGTIQYF. The chain has TRBV20-1 and TRBJ2-4; tentative D call: TRBD1 (6 bases). Looked up from germline, CDR1 is DFQATT and CDR2 is SNEGSKA (reference sequence). The CDR3 has 11 residues.